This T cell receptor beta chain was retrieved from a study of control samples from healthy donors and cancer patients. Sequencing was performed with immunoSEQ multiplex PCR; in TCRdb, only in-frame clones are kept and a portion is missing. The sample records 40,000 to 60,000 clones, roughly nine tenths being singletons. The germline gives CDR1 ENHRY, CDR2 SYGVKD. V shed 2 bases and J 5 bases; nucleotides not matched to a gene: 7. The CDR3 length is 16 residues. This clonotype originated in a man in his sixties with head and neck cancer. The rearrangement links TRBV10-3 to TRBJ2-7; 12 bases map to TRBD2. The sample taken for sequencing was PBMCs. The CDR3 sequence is CAISEPGLAGPNEQYF. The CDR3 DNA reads TGTGCCATCAGTGAGCCGGGACTAGCGGGCCCCAACGAGCAGTACTTC.